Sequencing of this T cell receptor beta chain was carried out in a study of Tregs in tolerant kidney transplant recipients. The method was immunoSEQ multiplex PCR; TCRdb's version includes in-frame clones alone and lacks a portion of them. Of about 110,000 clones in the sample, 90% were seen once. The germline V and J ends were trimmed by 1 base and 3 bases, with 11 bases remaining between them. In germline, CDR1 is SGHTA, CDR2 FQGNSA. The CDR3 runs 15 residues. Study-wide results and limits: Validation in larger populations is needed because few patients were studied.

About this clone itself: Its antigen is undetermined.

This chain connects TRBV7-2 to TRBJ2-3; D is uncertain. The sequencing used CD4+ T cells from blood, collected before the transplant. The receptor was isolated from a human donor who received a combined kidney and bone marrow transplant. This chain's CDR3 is CASSLELANTDTQYF. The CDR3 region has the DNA TGTGCCAGCAGCTTAGAACTTGCTAATACAGATACGCAGTATTTT.